The rows below give T cell receptor beta chains drawn from one sample of a study of follicular helper T cells after annual influenza vaccination. TCRdb keeps only in-frame clones here, not all; method: immunoSEQ multiplex PCR. The repertoire includes 9,500 to 15,000 clones, approximately 80% of them detected once, and around 3.5% sits in the top ten. The source was CXCR5+ CD38- circulating T follicular helper cells from blood, collected on the day of influenza vaccination. Source of these receptors: an adult who received the influenza vaccine. CDR3s include the opening cysteine and the closing phenylalanine or tryptophan. D genes are given only for firm matches. Clone size, where shown, is once, few, many, or a class for clones that have expanded.

TRBV29-1	TRBJ2-1	-	-	CSVPKSAGTNEQFF	TGCAGCGTACCTAAGAGCGCGGGGACCAATGAGCAGTTCTTC
TRBV5-1	TRBJ1-2	-	-	CASSLGQVDYGYTF	TGCGCCAGCAGCTTGGGACAGGTGGACTATGGCTACACCTTC
TRBV7-2	TRBJ1-6	few	TRBD1	CASSTRQGLNSPLHF	TGTGCCAGCAGCACCCGACAGGGGCTTAATTCACCCCTCCACTTT
TRBV19	TRBJ1-2	-	TRBD1	CASGDRGLYGYTF	TGTGCCAGTGGAGACAGGGGGCTCTATGGCTACACCTTC
TRBV28	TRBJ2-7	-	TRBD1	CASSLDRGQGGEQYF	TGTGCCAGCAGTCTCGACCGGGGACAGGGTGGGGAGCAGTACTTC
TRBV6-1	TRBJ2-5	-	-	CASRDSAQETQYF	TGTGCCAGCAGAGATTCCGCCCAAGAGACCCAGTACTTC
TRBV5-1	TRBJ2-5	-	-	CASSLAGSQETQYF	TGCGCCAGCAGCTTGGCCGGGAGCCAAGAGACCCAGTACTTC
TRBV21-1	TRBJ1-1	-	-	CASSVEGRANTEAFF	TGTGCCAGCAGCGTGGAAGGCAGGGCGAACACTGAAGCTTTCTTT
TRBV18	TRBJ2-3	once	-	CASSPSPDTQYF	TGTGCCAGCTCACCTAGCCCAGATACGCAGTATTTT
TRBV6-1	TRBJ1-2	-	TRBD1	CASIEGYLGTDNYGYTF	TGTGCCAGCATTGAGGGGTACCTTGGGACAGACAACTATGGCTACACCTTC
TRBV30	TRBJ2-4	-	-	CAWSVSGGNIQYF	TGTGCCTGGAGTGTGTCTGGAGGAAACATTCAGTACTTC
TRBV14	TRBJ2-2	-	TRBD1	CASSQTDRANTGELFF	TGTGCCAGCAGCCAGACGGACAGGGCGAACACCGGGGAGCTGTTTTTT
TRBV5-1	TRBJ2-3	-	-	CASSQHGADTQYF	TGCGCCAGCAGCCAACATGGCGCAGATACGCAGTATTTT
TRBV5-4	TRBJ1-3	-	TRBD1	CASSLQGTGNTIYF	TGTGCCAGCAGCTTACAGGGGACTGGAAACACCATATATTTT
TRBV29-1	TRBJ2-4	-	-	CSAGSKPSAKNIQYF	TGCAGTGCGGGTTCTAAACCGTCAGCCAAAAACATTCAGTACTTC
TRBV29-1	TRBJ2-4	-	-	CSVEGIAKNIQYF	TGCAGCGTTGAAGGGATAGCCAAAAACATTCAGTACTTC
TRBV4-3	TRBJ2-5	-	TRBD2	CASSPSPWVAGGTYQETQYF	TGCGCCAGCAGCCCTAGCCCCTGGGTCGCGGGGGGGACGTACCAAGAGACCCAGTACTTC
TRBV27	TRBJ2-3	-	-	CASSASQGTDTQYF	TGTGCCAGCAGTGCCTCCCAGGGCACAGATACGCAGTATTTT
TRBV19	TRBJ1-1	-	-	CASSIRIKTTEAFF	TGTGCCAGTAGTATAAGAATCAAGACAACTGAAGCTTTCTTT
TRBV19	TRBJ1-5	-	-	CASSTSEVQPQHF	TGTGCCAGTAGCACCTCGGAGGTACAGCCCCAGCATTTT
TRBV5-4	TRBJ1-2	few	TRBD1	CASSLGGPDSGGYTF	TGTGCCAGCAGCTTAGGGGGCCCGGATTCCGGGGGCTACACCTTC
TRBV7-2	TRBJ2-1	-	TRBD2	CASSPGTLAGPYSYNEQFF	TGTGCCAGCAGCCCCGGCACCTTAGCGGGGCCTTACTCCTACAATGAGCAGTTCTTC
TRBV5-6	TRBJ2-2	-	-	CASSQQAYRTALGGELFF	TGTGCCAGCAGCCAGCAAGCTTATAGGACTGCCCTTGGCGGGGAGCTGTTTTTT
TRBV28	TRBJ1-2	-	-	CASSPLAGNNYGYTF	TGTGCCAGCAGCCCTCTGGCAGGCAATAACTATGGCTACACCTTC
TRBV2	TRBJ2-7	once	TRBD1	CVSRDGTVLKQYF	TGTGTCAGCAGGGACGGGACAGTATTAAAGCAGTACTTC
TRBV5-4	TRBJ2-2	-	TRBD2	CASSLLSGGDTGELFF	TGTGCCAGCAGCTTGCTTAGCGGGGGAGACACCGGGGAGCTGTTTTTT
TRBV4-3	TRBJ2-3	-	-	CASSQGSASSADTQYF	TGCGCCAGCAGCCAAGGGTCGGCTAGTTCAGCCGATACGCAGTATTTT
TRBV28	TRBJ2-2	once	-	CASSPQGSGELFF	TGTGCCAGCAGTCCCCAGGGGTCCGGGGAGCTGTTTTTT
TRBV5-4	TRBJ2-1	-	-	CASTASTYNEQFF	TGTGCCAGCACGGCCAGTACTTACAATGAGCAGTTCTTC
TRBV7-2	TRBJ2-3	once	TRBD2	CASMVAGLAGDQGTQYF	TGTGCCAGCATGGTCGCGGGACTAGCGGGGGATCAGGGTACGCAGTATTTT
TRBV18	TRBJ1-1	-	TRBD1	CASSPHPGQGGNTEAFF	TGTGCCAGCTCACCACACCCGGGACAGGGGGGTAACACTGAAGCTTTCTTT
TRBV5-6	TRBJ1-6	-	TRBD1	CASSSRQGSRNSPLHF	TGTGCCAGCAGCAGTCGACAGGGGAGCCGGAATTCACCCCTCCACTTT
TRBV20-1	TRBJ2-4	-	-	CSAGLANIQYF	TGCAGTGCCGGTCTAGCAAACATTCAGTACTTC
TRBV15	TRBJ1-6	-	TRBD1	CATSRDRTGDSPLHF	TGTGCCACCAGCAGAGATCGGACAGGGGATTCACCCCTCCACTTT
TRBV28	TRBJ1-3	-	-	CASSGGGEHGNTIYF	TGTGCCAGCAGTGGGGGAGGGGAACATGGAAACACCATATATTTT
TRBV15	TRBJ2-1	-	TRBD2	CATSRELAGGGNEQFF	TGTGCCACCAGCCGGGAGTTGGCGGGGGGCGGCAATGAGCAGTTCTTC
TRBV9	TRBJ2-2	-	TRBD1	CASRDRVDGELFF	TGTGCCAGCAGGGACAGGGTAGACGGGGAGCTGTTTTTT
TRBV4-2	TRBJ1-6	-	-	CASSQDRQANSPLHF	TGTGCCAGCAGCCAAGATAGGCAGGCCAATTCACCCCTCCACTTT
TRBV21-1	TRBJ1-6	-	-	CASSKALGVSPLHF	TGTGCCAGCAGCAAAGCGCTAGGCGTTTCACCCCTCCACTTT
TRBV29-1	TRBJ1-1	-	-	CSGELNTEAFF	TGCAGCGGTGAATTGAACACTGAAGCTTTCTTT
TRBV7-2	TRBJ2-7	-	-	CASSFGTRREQYF	TGTGCCAGCAGCTTTGGGACGCGAAGGGAGCAGTACTTC